The present TCR beta chain was sequenced within a study of patients and donors after allogeneic stem cell transplantation. TCRdb processed the RT-PCR reads anew with MiXCR; each CDR3 protein has one entry. The table shows about a million distinct CDR3 sequences, with roughly 18% occurring only once. V was trimmed by 2 bases and J by 5 bases, leaving 7 bases between them. There are 13 residues in the CDR3. This clonotype was observed a few times. Sequenced sample: blood, either unsorted or a sorted T cell fraction (not recorded which). The rearrangement uses TRBV12-3 or TRBV12-4 and TRBJ1-5; no firm D call. The sequence derives from a human donor who was either an allogeneic HSCT recipient or a stem cell or donor lymphocyte infusion donor (not recorded which). It is not recorded whose cells these are; they may come from a transplant donor. The chain's CDR3 is CASSLTLDQPQHF. The CDR3 bases are TGTGCCAGCAGTTTAACCTTGGATCAGCCCCAGCATTTT.